This TCR beta chain appears in the sequencing data of a study of cytomegalovirus exposure and HLA in healthy donors. Study-wide background: Early release data held tens of millions of unique TCRs from HLA-typed donors.

V was pared by 6 bases and J by 6 bases, with 14 bases between. Germline assignment: CDR1 MNHEY and CDR2 SVGAGI. The CDR3 runs to 13 residues. The sample holds a few counts of this clone. Its antigen is unknown. The PCR used 60 Vbeta and 13 Jbeta primers. Generated by immunoSEQ multiplex PCR, the TCRdb table keeps only in-frame clones and is missing some. Here the sample spans 170,000 or so clones, under 85% being singletons. Study-wide points: For most TCR sequences rarity was the rule, although some public TCRs occurred in many donors.

This clonotype originated in a male donor in good health and CMV-seronegative. The J gene is TRBJ1-1, the V gene TRBV6-5; D is ambiguous. Material for sequencing was PBMCs. In DNA form, the CDR3 reads TGTGCCAGCAGCCTGTCGGGGTTCGCTGAAGCTTTCTTT. Translation gives CASSLSGFAEAFF.